Listed here are 2 T cell receptor beta chains from one sample, sequenced in a study of cytomegalovirus exposure and HLA in healthy donors. The primer mix had 60 Vbeta and 13 Jbeta primers. Assay used: immunoSEQ multiplex PCR; TCRdb lists only in-frame clones, some missing. The sample lists over 80,000 clones, 70% to 75% occurring once. The sample consisted of PBMCs. Receptor source: a man aged 35 to 55 in good health and CMV-seronegative.

J is TRBJ2-1 and V is TRBV7-6; D possibly corresponds to TRBD1 (5 bases). This CDR3 is 13 amino acids long. The germline V gene encodes CDR1 SGHVS and CDR2 FNYEAQ. V gave up 6 bases and J gave up 4 bases, with 10 bases separating them. The CDR3 loop is CASSYDSYNEQFF. In nucleotides, the CDR3 is TGTGCCAGCAGTTATGACAGTTACAATGAGCAGTTCTTC.

This rearrangement joins TRBV5-1 to TRBJ2-5, with unresolved D. The CDR3 contains 15 residues. The ends were cut back, 4 bases at V and 5 bases at J, with 18 bases in the middle. The germline CDR1 and CDR2 sequences are SGHRS and YFSETQ. CDR3 bases: TGCGCCAGCAGCCAGGTCTCAGGCAATGGGGAGACCCAGTACTTC. The encoded protein is CASSQVSGNGETQYF.